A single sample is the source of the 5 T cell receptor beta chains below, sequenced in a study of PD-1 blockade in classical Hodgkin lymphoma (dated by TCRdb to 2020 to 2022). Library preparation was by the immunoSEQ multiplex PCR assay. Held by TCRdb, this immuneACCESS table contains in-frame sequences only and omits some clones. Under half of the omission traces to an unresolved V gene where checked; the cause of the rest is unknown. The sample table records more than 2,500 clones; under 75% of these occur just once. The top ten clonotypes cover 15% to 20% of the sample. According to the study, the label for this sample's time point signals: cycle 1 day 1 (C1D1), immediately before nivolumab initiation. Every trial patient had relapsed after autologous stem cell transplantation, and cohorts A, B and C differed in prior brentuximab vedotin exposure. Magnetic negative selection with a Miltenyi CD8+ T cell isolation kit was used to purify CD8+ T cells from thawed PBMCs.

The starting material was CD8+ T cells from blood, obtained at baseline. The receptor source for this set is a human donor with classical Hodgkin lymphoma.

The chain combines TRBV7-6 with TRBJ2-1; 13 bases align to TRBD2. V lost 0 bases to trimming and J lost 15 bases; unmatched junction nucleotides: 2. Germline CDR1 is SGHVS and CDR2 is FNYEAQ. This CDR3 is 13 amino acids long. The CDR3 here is CASSLAGTSGVFF. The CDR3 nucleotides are TGTGCCAGCAGCTTAGCCGGGACTAGCGGGGTGTTCTTC.

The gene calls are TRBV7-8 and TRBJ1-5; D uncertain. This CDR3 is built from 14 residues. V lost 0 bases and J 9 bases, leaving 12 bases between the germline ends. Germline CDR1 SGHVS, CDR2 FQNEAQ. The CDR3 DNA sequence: TGTGCCAGCAGCTTAGCGCAAGCCGGTCGGCCCCAGCATTTT. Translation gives CASSLAQAGRPQHF.

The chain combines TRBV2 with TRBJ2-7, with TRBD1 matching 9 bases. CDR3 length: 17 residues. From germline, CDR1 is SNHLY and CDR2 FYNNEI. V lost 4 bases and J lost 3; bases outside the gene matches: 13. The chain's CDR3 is CASSVSLTGGKVYEQYF. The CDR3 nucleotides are TGTGCCAGCAGTGTCTCGTTGACAGGGGGAAAAGTCTACGAGCAGTACTTC.

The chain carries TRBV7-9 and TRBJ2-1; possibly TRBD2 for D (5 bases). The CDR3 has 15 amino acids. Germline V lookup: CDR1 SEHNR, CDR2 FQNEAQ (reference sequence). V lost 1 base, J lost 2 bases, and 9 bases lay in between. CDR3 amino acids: CASSLGLATYNEQFF. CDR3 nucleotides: TGTGCCAGCAGCTTAGGGCTAGCAACCTACAATGAGCAGTTCTTC.

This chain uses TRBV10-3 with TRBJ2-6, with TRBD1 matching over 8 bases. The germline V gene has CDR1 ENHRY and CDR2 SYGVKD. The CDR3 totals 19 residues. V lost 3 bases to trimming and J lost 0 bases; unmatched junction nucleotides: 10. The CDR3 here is CAISEWKGGQVSGANVLTF. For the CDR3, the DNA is TGTGCCATCAGTGAATGGAAAGGGGGACAGGTCTCTGGGGCCAACGTCCTGACTTTC.